This T cell receptor (beta chain) was recorded in a study of T cells in Graves' hyperthyroidism and ophthalmopathy. Study information: Peripheral blood was drawn at first diagnosis, prior to all treatment.

The CDR3 contains 13 residues. V dropped 0 bases and J dropped 12 bases, with 12 bases sitting between them. Germline CDR1 LGHNA, CDR2 YNFKEQ. Study observations and caveats: Blood held most thyroid clonotypes expanded above 0.001 frequency.

RNA transcripts provided the source from which TCR beta CDR3 regions were amplified. A first-round RT-PCR of the TCR CDR3 used the HTBI primer set. TCRdb re-called the multiplex PCR reads through MiXCR, storing one row per CDR3 protein. The sample lists fewer than 450,000 distinct CDR3 sequences; around 15% were seen once. This clonotype has at least ten counts. Antigen unknown. Under 3 months was the duration of disease in ophthalmopathy patients, who also had a Clinical Activity Score of at least 3 and a NOSPECS grade of at least 4. This TCR was recovered from a woman in her sixties with Graves' ophthalmopathy. The sample taken for sequencing was blood. This chain links TRBV4-2 with TRBJ2-1; D call uncertain. The CDR3 DNA is TGTGCCAGCAGCCAAGATATGGCGCCGGGGCAGTTCTTC. Its protein product is CASSQDMAPGQFF.